The 29 T cell receptor beta chains listed next were all sequenced from one sample in a study of immune aging and cytomegalovirus after organ transplant. Time point in this sample: five sample-tagged time points from pre-transplant (day -1) to day 368 post-transplant, pooled. Their specific antigens are unknown. A microwell BD Rhapsody targeted mRNA and AbSeq workflow captured the cells and built the libraries. Via MiXCR, TCRdb re-called the single-cell sequencing reads, giving one row per CDR3 protein. The sample contains about 20,000 distinct CDR3 sequences, just over 35% of which appear only once. The input for sequencing was CMV peptide-activated CD4+ and CD8+ T cells sorted from blood, taken at five time points, pooled. Subset defined: sorted CD8+CD137+ and CD4+CD154+ T cells after approximately 12 h CMV IE-1 peptide stimulation. These receptor sequences come from a female donor who had a heart transplant and CMV viremia.

In this sample, this clonotype turned up many times. V is TRBV30 and J is TRBJ2-1, with 10 bases aligning to TRBD2. Per the germline V gene, CDR1 is GTSNPN and CDR2 is SVGIG (reference sequence). The CDR3 covers 11 residues. V lost 5 bases, J lost 12 bases, and 4 bases stayed unmatched. The CDR3 DNA is TGTGCCTGGGTTAGCGGGAGGAGGCAGTTCTTC. This codes for CAWVSGRRQFF. Full variable domain (missing parts from reference TRBV30 and TRBJ2-1): SQTIHQWPATLVQPVGSPLSLECTVEGTSNPNLYWYRQAAGRGLQLLFYSVGIGQISSEVPQNLSASRPQDRQFILSSKKLLLSDSGFYLCAWVSGRRQFFGPGTRLTVL.

This chain connects TRBV19 to TRBJ2-3, with no clear D. Trimming took 10 bases from V and 0 from J, leaving 17 bases between them. Looked up from germline, CDR1 is LNHDA and CDR2 is SQIVND (reference sequence). The CDR3 spans 15 residues. For the CDR3, the DNA is TGTGCCACTTTACCCGCCGATTCTAGCACAGATACGCAGTATTTT. Its translation: CATLPADSSTDTQYF.

This clonotype appeared a few times. This sequence joins TRBV30 and TRBJ2-7; 8 bases fit TRBD2. The CDR3 consists of 14 residues. The V segment lost 0 bases and the J segment 3 bases; nucleotides outside the gene matches: 4. Per germline, CDR1 GTSNPN and CDR2 SVGIG (reference sequence). The CDR3: CAWSVLGRDYEQYF. The CDR3 DNA sequence: TGTGCCTGGAGTGTACTCGGGAGGGACTACGAGCAGTACTTC. Supplemented by reference TRBV30 and TRBJ2-7, the full variable domain reads SQTIHQWPATLVQPVGSPLSLECTVEGTSNPNLYWYRQAAGRGLQLLFYSVGIGQISSEVPQNLSASRPQDRQFILSSKKLLLSDSGFYLCAWSVLGRDYEQYFGPGTRLTVT.

V gene TRBV20-1 combines with J gene TRBJ2-7; 7 nucleotides line up with TRBD2. Unmatched junction bases numbered 10, after V lost 4 bases and J lost 4 bases. CDR1 DFQATT and CDR2 SNEGSKA come from the germline V gene (reference sequence). This CDR3 is built from 14 residues. CDR3 residues: CSATATSRLYEQYF. The CDR3 DNA reads as TGCAGTGCTACGGCGACTAGCCGACTTTACGAGCAGTACTTC.

This clonotype was observed at least ten times. The rearrangement links TRBV5-5 to TRBJ1-2; D remains unclear. CDR3 length equals 18 residues. Trimming removed 0 bases at V and 4 bases at J, with 22 bases between. Germline V gives CDR1 SGHKS, CDR2 YYEKEE (reference sequence). DNA for the CDR3: TGTGCCAGCAGCTTGGACGAGCTCAGCCCTACCTCTCTCTATGGCTACACCTTC. It is translated as CASSLDELSPTSLYGYTF.

This clonotype has at least ten counts. V is TRBV9 and J is TRBJ1-3; no definite D call. In germline, CDR1 is SGDLS, CDR2 YYNGEE. This CDR3 has 13 amino acids. V was trimmed by 1 base and J by 6 bases, leaving 8 bases between them. The CDR3: CASSVSVENTIYF. The CDR3 DNA reads TGTGCCAGCAGCGTATCTGTGGAAAACACCATATATTTT. The entire variable domain, with the rest obtained from reference TRBV9 and TRBJ1-3, is as follows: DSGVTQTPKHLITATGQRVTLRCSPRSGDLSVYWYQQSLDQGLQFLIQYYNGEERAKGNILERFSAQQFPDLHSELNLSSLELGDSALYFCASSVSVENTIYFGEGSWLTVV.

The chain joins TRBV7-2 to TRBJ2-3; 11 nucleotides match TRBD2. The CDR3 extends over 16 amino acids. With 1 base clipped from V and 4 bases from J, the junction kept 4 bases outside the gene matches. Germline CDR1 is SGHTA and CDR2 is FQGNSA. The CDR3 loop reads CASSLVAGLAADTQYF. The CDR3 DNA is TGTGCCAGCAGCTTAGTGGCGGGACTAGCGGCAGATACGCAGTATTTT. The full variable domain, completed using reference TRBV7-2 and TRBJ2-3, is GAGVSQSPSNKVTEKGKDVELRCDPISGHTALYWYRQSLGQGLEFLIYFQGNSAPDKSGLPSDRFSAERTGGSVSTLTIQRTQQEDSAVYLCASSLVAGLAADTQYFGPGTRLTVL.

This chain joins TRBV11-2 and TRBJ2-2, with D hard to call. The CDR3 consists of 15 residues. Germline V gene lookup returns CDR1 SGHAT and CDR2 FQNNGV. Trimming stripped 3 bases from V and 4 bases from J, with 12 bases between. CDR3 bases: TGTGCCAGCAGCTTCGTAAGGGTTCCCACCGGGGAGCTGTTTTTT. Translating it yields CASSFVRVPTGELFF.

The V gene is TRBV7-3, the J gene TRBJ2-3; D gene unclear. Trimming cost V 4 bases and J 5 bases, with 10 bases left between them. Germline V gene lookup returns CDR1 SGHTA and CDR2 FQGTGA. The CDR3 length is 13 residues. The CDR3 nucleotides read TGTGCCAGCAGCTCAAGGGTGGTAGATACGCAGTATTTT. Translating gives CASSSRVVDTQYF. Full variable domain (rest looked up from reference TRBV7-3 and TRBJ2-3): GAGVSQTPSNKVTEKGKYVELRCDPISGHTALYWYRQSLGQGPEFLIYFQGTGAADDSGLPNDRFFAVRPEGSVSTLKIQRTERGDSAVYLCASSSRVVDTQYFGPGTRLTVL.

Many counts were recorded for this clonotype. The chain recombines TRBV7-2 with TRBJ2-1; D possibly matches TRBD1 or TRBD2 (7 bases each). Between the trimmed V and J ends, which lost 3 bases and 1 base, there was a span of 25 bases. The CDR3 has 20 amino acids. Germline V gene data show CDR1 as SGHTA and CDR2 as FQGNSA. The CDR3 protein is CASSFGGLLRQGGSYNEQFF. The CDR3 nucleotides are TGTGCCAGCAGCTTCGGGGGCCTTCTTAGACAGGGAGGGTCCTACAATGAGCAGTTCTTC.

This clonotype occurred many times. A much larger clone lies one base from this, so it may be a read error. Because it lacks the conserved phenylalanine or tryptophan at the end, this CDR3 is likely a read error. The chain combines TRBV12-3 or TRBV12-4 with TRBJ2-7; 9 bases fit TRBD2. V dropped 4 bases and J dropped 7; count of bases not matched to a gene: 8. This CDR3 comprises 14 residues. CDR3 loop: CASSSLAGTIEQYL. Written as DNA, the CDR3 is TGTGCCAGCAGTTCCCTAGCGGGAACGATTGAGCAGTACCTC.

This clonotype was counted between two and nine times. This chain joins TRBV10-3 and TRBJ2-7, with 12 bases identical to TRBD1. The ends lost 4 bases at V and 2 bases at J; junction bases unmatched: 12. The germline V gene has CDR1 ENHRY and CDR2 SYGVKD. CDR3 length: 18 residues. CDR3 protein: CAISAGTGGGLNPYEQYF. The DNA of the CDR3 is TGTGCCATCAGTGCCGGGACAGGGGGCGGACTTAACCCCTACGAGCAGTACTTC.

This clonotype has more than one count but fewer than ten. One junction end does not reproduce the germline sequence, and a read error may be involved. The chain couples TRBV10-2 to TRBJ1-2, with 9 bases fitting TRBD1. The CDR3 is made up of 15 amino acids. Germline lookup yields CDR1 WSHSY and CDR2 SAAADI. The CDR3 reads CASSAGQGLGWGYAF. DNA for the CDR3: TGCGCCAGCAGCGCGGGACAGGGACTTGGCTGGGGCTACGCCTTC.

Turning to this clonotype: A read error is likely, as this CDR3 ends without the conserved phenylalanine or tryptophan. It is unclear where the CDR3 begins or ends on the DNA, so no DNA is shown, and the CDR3 is as TCRdb lists it. The CDR3 sequence: CASSDSSGNYNEQLC. This chain links TRBV6-4 with TRBJ2-1; whether TRBD2, the table's D call, matches the DNA was not checked. The CDR3 contains 15 residues when both ends are counted. CDR1 MRHNA and CDR2 SNTAGT come from the germline V gene.

This clonotype appeared many times. The chain joins TRBV24-1 to TRBJ1-5; the D gene is possibly TRBD1 (5 bases). V lost 1 base, J lost 7 bases, and 13 bases lay in between. The CDR3 is made up of 15 amino acids. CDR1 and CDR2 from the germline V gene are KGHDR and SFDVKD. CDR3 loop: CATSDLGRARQPQHF. CDR3 nucleotide sequence: TGTGCCACCAGTGATTTAGGCAGGGCTAGGCAGCCCCAGCATTTT.

The table lists this clonotype with a count of one. The chain recombines TRBV11-2 with TRBJ2-1; TRBD2 agrees at 7 bases. With 5 bases clipped from V and 13 bases from J, the junction kept 11 bases outside the gene matches. Germline V gene lookup returns CDR1 SGHAT and CDR2 FQNNGV. CDR3 length equals 13 residues. CDR3 sequence reads: CASSHEPGLFQFF. For the CDR3, the DNA is TGTGCCAGCAGCCATGAACCGGGACTATTTCAGTTCTTC. Drawing the rest from reference TRBV11-2 and TRBJ2-1, the complete variable domain is EAGVAQSPRYKIIEKRQSVAFWCNPISGHATLYWYQQILGQGPKLLIQFQNNGVVDDSQLPKDRFSAERLKGVDSTLKIQPAKLEDSAVYLCASSHEPGLFQFFGPGTRLTVL.

This sequence joins TRBV14 and TRBJ2-3; D may be TRBD1 (5 bases). Germline V lookup: CDR1 SGHDN, CDR2 FVKESK. The CDR3 spans 15 residues. V dropped 1 base and J dropped 6 bases, with 14 bases sitting between them. The CDR3 sequence is CASSQAQGRKDTQYF. CDR3 DNA: TGTGCCAGCAGCCAAGCGCAGGGAAGGAAGGATACGCAGTATTTT.

This clonotype was seen once. One junction end disagrees with the germline gene, perhaps due to a read error. The V and J genes are TRBV4-1 and TRBJ2-7; TRBD1 might be the D (6 bases). The CDR3 consists of 14 residues. Germline V gene data show CDR1 as MGHRA and CDR2 as YSYEKL. Here the CDR3 reads CTSSPRGSSYEQYF. The CDR3 region has the DNA TGCACCAGCAGCCCAAGGGGGAGCTCCTACGAGCAGTACTTC.

This clonotype was picked up many times. The chain links TRBV12-3 or TRBV12-4 to TRBJ1-4; unclear D gene. This CDR3 spans 13 amino acids. Between the trimmed V and J ends, which lost 6 bases and 4 bases, there was a span of 9 bases. CDR3 amino acids: CASSRLINEKLFF. The CDR3 DNA reads TGTGCCAGCAGCCGGCTTATTAATGAAAAACTGTTTTTT.

A few counts support this clonotype. The CDR3 DNA sequence: TGTGCCAGCAGCCGGATCGGGGCAGGACCCTACGAGCAGTACTTC. Amino acid sequence: CASSRIGAGPYEQYF. The chain is built from TRBV14 and TRBJ2-7; D assignment may be TRBD1 or TRBD2 (5 bases each). CDR3 length: 15 residues. Germline CDR1 SGHDN, CDR2 FVKESK. Trimming pared 4 bases from V and 2 bases from J, leaving 15 bases between.

This clonotype was picked up many times. This sequence joins TRBV5-8 and TRBJ2-3; the D call may be TRBD1 or TRBD2 (5 bases each). V was clipped by 0 bases and J by 2 bases, with 13 bases between them. The CDR3 sequence is 16 residues long. Germline V CDR1 and CDR2: SGHTS, YDEGEE. The CDR3, as DNA: TGTGCCAGCAGCTTGGGGGACGGTACGTCCACAGATACGCAGTATTTT. Its translation is CASSLGDGTSTDTQYF.

As regards this clonotype: At one end, the junction sequence differs from germline, possibly due to a read error. The genes are TRBV7-2 and TRBJ2-1; 10 positions match TRBD2. CDR3 length equals 19 residues. Germline values: CDR1 SGHTA, CDR2 FQGNSA. The CDR3 sequence: CASSLTPAGGPVSYDEQFF. The CDR3 DNA reads as TGTGCCAGCAGCTTAACCCCAGCGGGAGGGCCGGTCTCCTACGATGAGCAGTTCTTC.

The chain couples TRBV28 to TRBJ1-2; D gene uncertain. This CDR3 is built from 13 residues. The V gene lost 3 bases and the J gene lost 5 bases, with 10 bases spanning the gap. CDR1 and CDR2 (germline): MDHEN, SYDVKM. The CDR3 nucleotides are TGTGCCAGCAGTTTTCCAGGCTCATATGGCTACACCTTC. Translating it yields CASSFPGSYGYTF.

The chain links TRBV29-1 to TRBJ2-1, with D tentatively TRBD1 (5 bases). The germline V gene has CDR1 SQVTM and CDR2 ANQGSEA. The CDR3 totals 14 residues. The V end was cut by 0 bases, the J end by 9 bases, with 15 bases between. CDR3 DNA sequence: TGCAGCGTTGAAGAGGCCAGGGTGAAAGGTGAGCAGTTCTTC. Amino acid sequence: CSVEEARVKGEQFF.

Points on this clonotype: Just one base apart from a much larger clone, this may be a read error. The chain is built from TRBV20-1 and TRBJ2-1; D might be TRBD1 or TRBD2, each matching 5 bases. CDR1 is DFQATT and CDR2 is SNEGSKA in the germline V gene (reference sequence). The CDR3 is 12 residues long. Trimming stripped 3 bases from V and 7 bases from J, with 10 bases between. In DNA, the CDR3 is TGCAGTGCTAGGGGACCGGTGAATGAGCAGTTCTTC. The encoded protein is CSARGPVNEQFF.

The chain links TRBV10-3 to TRBJ2-7, with a weak D call TRBD1 (6 bases). Germline assignment: CDR1 ENHRY and CDR2 SYGVKD. The CDR3 has 14 amino acids. Trimming removed 8 bases at V and 2 bases at J, with 16 bases between. CDR3 nucleotide sequence: TGTGCCATCCAGCAGGCAGGGGACACCTACGAGCAGTACTTC. Amino acid sequence: CAIQQAGDTYEQYF.

The chain employs TRBV5-6 and TRBJ2-1; the D is unclear. Germline V gives CDR1 SGHDT, CDR2 YYEEEE. The V end lost 0 bases, the J end lost 5 bases, and 6 bases lay between the germline ends. The CDR3 totals 13 residues. This CDR3 reads CASSLGPDNEQFF. CDR3 sequence (DNA): TGTGCCAGCAGCTTGGGCCCGGACAATGAGCAGTTCTTC.

This clonotype showed up just a few times. The rearrangement joins TRBV10-3 to TRBJ2-7; D unclear. V gave up 2 bases and J gave up 6 bases, with 8 bases separating them. Germline V CDR1 and CDR2: ENHRY, SYGVKD. This CDR3 region has 12 residues. In DNA form, the CDR3 reads TGTGCCATCAGTGAGGGGTGGATCGAGCAGTACTTC. This gives the protein CAISEGWIEQYF.

This chain joins TRBV4-2 and TRBJ1-1; tentatively, D is TRBD1 (6 bases). CDR1 is LGHNA, CDR2 YNFKEQ, per germline. The CDR3 is 15 residues long. V shed 4 bases and J shed 1 base, with 13 bases lying between them. The CDR3, as DNA: TGTGCCAGCAGCCGAGCCGGGACACCGAACACTGAAGCTTTCTTT. The encoded protein is CASSRAGTPNTEAFF.